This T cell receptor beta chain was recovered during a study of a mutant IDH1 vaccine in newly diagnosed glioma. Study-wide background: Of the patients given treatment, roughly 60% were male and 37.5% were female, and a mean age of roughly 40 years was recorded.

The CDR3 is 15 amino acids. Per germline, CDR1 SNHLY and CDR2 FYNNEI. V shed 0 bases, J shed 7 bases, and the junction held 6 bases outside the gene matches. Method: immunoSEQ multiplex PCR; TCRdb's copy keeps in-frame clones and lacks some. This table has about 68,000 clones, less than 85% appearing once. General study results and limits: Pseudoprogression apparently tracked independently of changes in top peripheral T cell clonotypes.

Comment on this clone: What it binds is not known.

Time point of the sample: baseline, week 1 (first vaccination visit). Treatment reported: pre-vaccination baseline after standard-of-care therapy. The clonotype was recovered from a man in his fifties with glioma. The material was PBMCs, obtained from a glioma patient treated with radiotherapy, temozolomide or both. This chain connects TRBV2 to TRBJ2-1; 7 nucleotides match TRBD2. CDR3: CASSEAAAGYNEQFF. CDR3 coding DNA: TGTGCCAGCAGTGAAGCGGCAGCGGGGTATAATGAGCAGTTCTTC. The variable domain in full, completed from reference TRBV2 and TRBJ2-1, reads EPEVTQTPSHQVTQMGQEVILRCVPISNHLYFYWYRQILGQKVEFLVSFYNNEISEKSEIFDDQFSVERPDGSNFTLKIRSTKLEDSAMYFCASSEAAAGYNEQFFGPGTRLTVL.